What follows is one T cell receptor (beta chain) and its context. Antigen: not known. TCRdb reprocessed the reads with MiXCR, giving one entry per CDR3 protein. The profile shows 200,000 to 250,000 distinct CDR3 sequences, approximately 40% of them singletons. This record comes from a study of T cell repertoires in cytomegalovirus infection. Across the whole study: Both recently identified HLA-C-restricted and well-studied HLA-B-restricted CMV epitopes were used in the study. Notes on the study in general: Carriage of CMV together with the relevant HLA was identifiable through cumulative public TCR beta family frequency. Predominance within the ex vivo response was attributable to HLA-C-restricted CMV-specific TCR beta clonotypes.

The CDR3 totals 16 residues. With 8 bases removed from V and 3 bases from J, the gap between germline ends came to 22 bases. Germline-derived CDR1 and CDR2 are MNHEY and SMNVEV (reference sequence). This clonotype originated in a human donor in good health (CMV status not recorded). Some clones in this sample may be carry-over from other donors' samples. V gene TRBV27 combines with J gene TRBJ1-2; possibly TRBD1 for D (5 bases). Sample: CD8+ T cells from cultured PBMCs, taken from culture after CMV antigen stimulation. The CDR3 nucleotides are TGTGCCAGCCTTAGCTTCGGTAGGGGCGCTGACTATGGCTACACCTTC. Its translation: CASLSFGRGADYGYTF.